The present entry profiles one T cell receptor (beta chain) with its context. What it binds is unknown. Researchers ran the PCR with 60 Vbeta and 13 Jbeta primers. Clones were read by immunoSEQ multiplex PCR, and TCRdb kept only the in-frame ones, dropping some. The sample records about 190,000 clones, around 83% being singletons. After removal of 2 bases from V and 5 bases from J, the junction contained 3 bases not matched to a gene. This CDR3 has 14 residues. CDR1 SGHDT and CDR2 YYEEEE come from the germline V gene. The data are from a study of cytomegalovirus exposure and HLA in healthy donors. Overall study results and limits: Presence/absence comparisons presumed near-even sequencing depth among donors. Versus the roughly 690-donor mean, an Asian-associated ancestry cluster reportedly showed fewer N-insertions in a later analysis. In vitro testing confirmed a few CMV-associated chains as specific for CMV antigens.

The sequenced sample consisted of PBMCs. The V and J genes are TRBV5-6 and TRBJ2-3; 9 nucleotides align to TRBD2. This sequence originates from a woman aged 18-29 years in good health and CMV-seronegative. The CDR3 loop reads CASSFPSGIDTQYF. DNA for the CDR3: TGTGCCAGCAGCTTTCCTAGCGGGATAGATACGCAGTATTTT.